This TCR beta chain was identified in a study of T cell clonotyping in hematopoietic cell transplantation. Study-wide findings and caveats: Higher Inverse Simpson Index values in graft donor and pretransplant recipient predicted broader posttransplant TCR diversity.

The table came from immunoSEQ multiplex PCR; TCRdb's copy has only in-frame clones and leaves some out. The table records around 3,000 clones, roughly 95% of them present only once. Documented time point: recipient sample about 28 days before transplant, after cytoreduction. CDR1 is MDHEN and CDR2 is SYDVKM in the germline V gene. The CDR3 has 16 amino acids. The J segment lost 0 bases and the V segment lost 4 bases, leaving 6 bases of the junction unmatched. Concerning this clone itself: Its target is unknown.

This clonotype was obtained from a woman aged 50 to 60 with chronic myeloid leukemia. Some clones in this sample may be carry-over from other donors' samples. The material was peripheral blood mononuclear cells, obtained before stem cell transplant. This chain links TRBV28 with TRBJ1-3; 7 bases map to TRBD1. CDR3 sequence (DNA): TGTGCCAGCAGTTCTGACAGGGCTCCCTCTGGAAACACCATATATTTT. This gives the protein CASSSDRAPSGNTIYF.